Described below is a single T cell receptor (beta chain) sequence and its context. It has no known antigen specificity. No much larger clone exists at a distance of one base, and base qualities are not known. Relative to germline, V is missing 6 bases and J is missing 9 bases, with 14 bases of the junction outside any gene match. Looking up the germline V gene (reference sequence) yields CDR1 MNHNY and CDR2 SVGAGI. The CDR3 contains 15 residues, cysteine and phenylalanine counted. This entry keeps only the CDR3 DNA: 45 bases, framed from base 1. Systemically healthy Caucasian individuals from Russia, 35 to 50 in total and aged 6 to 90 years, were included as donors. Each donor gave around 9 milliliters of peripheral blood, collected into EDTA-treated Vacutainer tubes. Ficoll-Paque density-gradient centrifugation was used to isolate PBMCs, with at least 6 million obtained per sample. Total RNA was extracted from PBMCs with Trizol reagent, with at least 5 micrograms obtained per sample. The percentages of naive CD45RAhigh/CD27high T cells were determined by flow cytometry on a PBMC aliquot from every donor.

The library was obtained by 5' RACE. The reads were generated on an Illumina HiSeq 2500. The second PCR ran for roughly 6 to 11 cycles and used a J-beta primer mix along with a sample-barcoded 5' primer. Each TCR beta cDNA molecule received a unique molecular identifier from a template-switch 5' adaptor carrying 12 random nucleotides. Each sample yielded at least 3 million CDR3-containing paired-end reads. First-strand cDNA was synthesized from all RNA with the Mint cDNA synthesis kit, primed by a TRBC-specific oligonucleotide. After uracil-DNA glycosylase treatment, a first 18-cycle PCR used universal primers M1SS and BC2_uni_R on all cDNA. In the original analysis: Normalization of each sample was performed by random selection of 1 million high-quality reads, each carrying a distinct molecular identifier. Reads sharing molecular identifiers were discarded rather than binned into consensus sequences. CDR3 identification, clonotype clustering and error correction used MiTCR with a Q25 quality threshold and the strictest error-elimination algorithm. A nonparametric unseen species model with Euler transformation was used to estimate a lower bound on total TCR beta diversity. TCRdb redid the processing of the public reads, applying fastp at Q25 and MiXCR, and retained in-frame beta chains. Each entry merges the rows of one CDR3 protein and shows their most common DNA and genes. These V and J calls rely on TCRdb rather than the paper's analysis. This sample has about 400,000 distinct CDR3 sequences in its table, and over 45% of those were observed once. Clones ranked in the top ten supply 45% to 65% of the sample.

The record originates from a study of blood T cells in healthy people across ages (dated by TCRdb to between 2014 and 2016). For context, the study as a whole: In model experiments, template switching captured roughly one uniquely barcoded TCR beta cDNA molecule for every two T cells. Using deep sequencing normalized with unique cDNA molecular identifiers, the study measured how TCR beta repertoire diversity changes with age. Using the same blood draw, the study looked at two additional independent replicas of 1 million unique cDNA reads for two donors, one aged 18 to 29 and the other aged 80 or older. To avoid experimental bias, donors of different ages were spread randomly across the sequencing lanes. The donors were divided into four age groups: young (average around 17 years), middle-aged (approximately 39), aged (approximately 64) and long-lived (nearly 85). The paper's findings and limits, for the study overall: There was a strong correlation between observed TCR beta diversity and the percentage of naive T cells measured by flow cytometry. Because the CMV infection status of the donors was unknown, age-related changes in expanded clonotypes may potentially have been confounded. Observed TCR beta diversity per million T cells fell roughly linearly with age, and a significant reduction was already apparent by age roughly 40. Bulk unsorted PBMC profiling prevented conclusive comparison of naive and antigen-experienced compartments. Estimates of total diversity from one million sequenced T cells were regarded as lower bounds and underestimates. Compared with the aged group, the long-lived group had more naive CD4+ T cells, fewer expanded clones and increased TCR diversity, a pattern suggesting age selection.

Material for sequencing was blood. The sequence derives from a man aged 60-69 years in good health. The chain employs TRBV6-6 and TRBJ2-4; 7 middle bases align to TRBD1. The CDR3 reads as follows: CASRVVGDRQGIQYF. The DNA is TGTGCCAGCAGGGTAGTAGGGGACAGACAAGGCATTCAGTACTTC.